The 8 T cell receptor beta chains below come from one sample, sequenced in a study of T cell responses to AZD1222 COVID-19 vaccine. The data were produced by immunoSEQ multiplex PCR, yet TCRdb's version contains in-frame clones alone and is incomplete. The sample has over 40,000 clones, less than 85% seen once. Specimen: peripheral blood, collected on day 0 of AZD1222 vaccination. The receptors were gathered from an adult in good health.

V and J are TRBV15 and TRBJ2-1; 10 bases align to TRBD2. J lost 3 bases, V lost 0 bases, and 5 bases had no gene match. The germline V gene encodes CDR1 LNHNV and CDR2 YYDKDF (reference sequence). This CDR3 is 17 amino acids long. The CDR3 here is CATSREPGLADYNEQFF. The CDR3 DNA reads TGTGCCACCAGCAGAGAGCCCGGACTAGCGGACTACAATGAGCAGTTCTTC. Full variable domain (outside the CDR3, taken from reference TRBV15 and TRBJ2-1): DAMVIQNPRYQVTQFGKPVTLSCSQTLNHNVMYWYQQKSSQAPKLLFHYYDKDFNNEADTPDNFQSRRPNTSFCFLDIRSPGLGDTAMYLCATSREPGLADYNEQFFGPGTRLTVL.

The gene calls are TRBV5-5 and TRBJ2-1, with 7 positions matching TRBD2. Losses at the gene ends were 2 bases for V and 5 bases for J; bases not matched to a gene: 4. CDR1 and CDR2 from the germline V gene are SGHKS and YYEKEE (reference sequence). The CDR3 is 14 residues long. The CDR3 protein is CASSFSGPNNEQFF. As DNA, the CDR3 is TGTGCCAGCAGCTTTAGCGGGCCTAACAATGAGCAGTTCTTC.

The chain uses TRBV19 and TRBJ1-6, with no clear D. Looked up from germline, CDR1 is LNHDA and CDR2 is SQIVND (reference sequence). This CDR3 is 12 amino acids long. Trimming pared 10 bases from V and 0 bases from J, leaving 4 bases between. The CDR3 region is CATASYNSPLHF. Here the CDR3 DNA reads TGTGCCACCGCCTCCTATAATTCACCCCTCCACTTT.

This clone was counted between two and nine times. The chain employs TRBV7-2 and TRBJ1-1; D is undetermined. In germline, CDR1 is SGHTA, CDR2 FQGNSA. The CDR3 sequence is 14 residues long. Trimming pared 1 base from V and 4 bases from J, leaving 10 bases between. For the CDR3, the DNA is TGTGCCAGCAGCTTAGGTCCTTGGGGCACTGAAGCTTTCTTT. This translates into CASSLGPWGTEAFF.

The chain has TRBV6-5 and TRBJ1-1; D possibly corresponds to TRBD1 (6 bases). Germline-derived CDR1 and CDR2 are MNHEY and SVGAGI. The CDR3 has 14 residues. Between the trimmed V and J ends, which lost 8 bases and 4 bases, there was a span of 17 bases. This chain's CDR3 is CASRVGEGGTEAFF. DNA for the CDR3: TGTGCCAGCCGGGTAGGGGAGGGGGGCACTGAAGCTTTCTTT.

The chain combines TRBV9 with TRBJ1-4; a weak D match, TRBD1 (6 bases). The CDR3 runs to 14 residues. V was cut by 2 bases and J by 8 bases, with 13 bases left in between. Looked up from germline, CDR1 is SGDLS and CDR2 is YYNGEE. The CDR3 reads CASSVRGLDEKLFF. In nucleotides, the CDR3 is TGTGCCAGCAGCGTCAGGGGCCTGGACGAAAAACTGTTTTTT.

The J gene is TRBJ1-4, the V gene TRBV6-5; D is ambiguous. Deletions cut 9 bases from V and 5 bases from J, with 16 bases between. The CDR3 is made up of 14 amino acids. Germline V lookup: CDR1 MNHEY, CDR2 SVGAGI. The CDR3 DNA follows: TGTGCCAGTCGTTTTAGGGCCCTGAATGAAAAACTGTTTTTT. Translating gives CASRFRALNEKLFF.

This clone appeared a few times. The genes are TRBV21-1 and TRBJ1-1. TRBV21-1 is annotated as a pseudogene. This CDR3 has 14 amino acids. The CDR3: CASSKRSRDTEAFF. The CDR3 nucleotides are TGTGCCAGCAGCAAGCGGTCTAGGGACACTGAAGCTTTCTTT.